The rows below give T cell receptor beta chains drawn from one sample of a study of blood T cell repertoires in COVID-19. The table came from immunoSEQ multiplex PCR; TCRdb's copy has only in-frame clones and leaves some out. The sample has over 90,000 clones, approximately 86% seen once. The specimen sequenced was peripheral blood. All receptors come from a man older than 75 with acute or convalescent COVID-19. Both conserved end residues are part of each CDR3. Each record gives: J gene, clone size, V gene, D gene, CDR3 DNA, CDR3 protein. The D gene is left open where the match is weak. Rows may omit the clone size; those that give it use once, few, many or a size class.

j_gene: TRBJ2-7; abundance: few; v_gene: TRBV14; d_gene: -; CDR3nt: TGTGCCAGCAGCCGGAGCTCCTACGAGCAGTACTTC; CDR3aa: CASSRSSYEQYF
j_gene: TRBJ2-1; abundance: -; v_gene: TRBV7-2; d_gene: TRBD2; CDR3nt: TGTGCCAGCAGCTTGCAAACCGGGACTAGCAACAATGAGCAGTTCTTC; CDR3aa: CASSLQTGTSNNEQFF
j_gene: TRBJ1-5; abundance: -; v_gene: TRBV28; d_gene: -; CDR3nt: TGTGCCAGCGAGAGGACAGACCTTAGCAATCAGCCCCAGCATTTT; CDR3aa: CASERTDLSNQPQHF
j_gene: TRBJ1-1; abundance: few; v_gene: TRBV2; d_gene: TRBD1; CDR3nt: TGTGCCAGCAGAGAGAGGACAGGGAAGGCTGAAGCTTTCTTT; CDR3aa: CASRERTGKAEAFF
j_gene: TRBJ2-7; abundance: -; v_gene: TRBV5-1; d_gene: -; CDR3nt: TGCGCCAGCAGCCTTTTTACAGGGATCCACGAGCAGTACTTC; CDR3aa: CASSLFTGIHEQYF
j_gene: TRBJ2-1; abundance: -; v_gene: TRBV15; d_gene: -; CDR3nt: TGTGCCACCAGCAGAGATCGTGATACTCACAATGAGCAGTTCTTC; CDR3aa: CATSRDRDTHNEQFF
j_gene: TRBJ1-1; abundance: -; v_gene: TRBV29-1; d_gene: -; CDR3nt: TGCAGCGTTGGGGAGATGGGGAACACTGAAGCTTTCTTT; CDR3aa: CSVGEMGNTEAFF
j_gene: TRBJ2-7; abundance: -; v_gene: TRBV11-2; d_gene: -; CDR3nt: TGTGCCAGCAGCACCACTGGACAGTCCTACGAGCAGTACTTC; CDR3aa: CASSTTGQSYEQYF
j_gene: TRBJ2-2; abundance: once; v_gene: TRBV5-1; d_gene: -; CDR3nt: TGCGCCAGCAGCGGCATGGGCGAAACCGGGGAGCTGTTTTTT; CDR3aa: CASSGMGETGELFF
j_gene: TRBJ1-5; abundance: -; v_gene: TRBV6-1; d_gene: TRBD1; CDR3nt: TGTGCCAGCAGTGAAGCGGTCAGACAGGGAAATCAGCCCCAGCATTTT; CDR3aa: CASSEAVRQGNQPQHF
j_gene: TRBJ1-3; abundance: few; v_gene: TRBV28; d_gene: -; CDR3nt: TGTGCCAGCAGTTCCTATACAGGGTTTAGGGGTGGAAACACCATATATTTT; CDR3aa: CASSSYTGFRGGNTIYF
j_gene: TRBJ1-1; abundance: -; v_gene: TRBV19; d_gene: -; CDR3nt: TGTGCCAGTAGTAAAAGGGGTATTTTGAACACTGAAGCTTTCTTT; CDR3aa: CASSKRGILNTEAFF
j_gene: TRBJ2-7; abundance: -; v_gene: TRBV20-1; d_gene: TRBD2; CDR3nt: TGCAGTGCTAGTTCTAGCGGGAGTAGGTACGAGCAGTACTTC; CDR3aa: CSASSSGSRYEQYF
j_gene: TRBJ2-3; abundance: -; v_gene: TRBV12-5; d_gene: -; CDR3nt: TGTGCTAGTGGTTTGGGGAGTCTCACAGATACGCAGTATTTT; CDR3aa: CASGLGSLTDTQYF
j_gene: TRBJ2-5; abundance: -; v_gene: TRBV5-1; d_gene: TRBD1; CDR3nt: TGCGCCAGCAGCACGTGGACAGGGGAAGAGACCCAGTACTTC; CDR3aa: CASSTWTGEETQYF
j_gene: TRBJ2-3; abundance: -; v_gene: TRBV6-5; d_gene: -; CDR3nt: TGTGCCAGCACCCAAGGGGGGGCAGATACGCAGTATTTT; CDR3aa: CASTQGGADTQYF
j_gene: TRBJ1-1; abundance: -; v_gene: TRBV5-1; d_gene: -; CDR3nt: TGCGCCAGCAGCTTGCTCACTCCGGGGAACACTGAAGCTTTCTTT; CDR3aa: CASSLLTPGNTEAFF
j_gene: TRBJ1-1; abundance: -; v_gene: TRBV27; d_gene: -; CDR3nt: TGTGCCAGCAGTTTGGCAGGAAAGAACACTGAAGCTTTCTTT; CDR3aa: CASSLAGKNTEAFF
j_gene: TRBJ2-1; abundance: -; v_gene: TRBV5-8; d_gene: TRBD2; CDR3nt: TGTGCCAGCAGCTTGGCGGCTGGGGTTGCGGGAGGCGCCTACAATGAGCAGTTCTTC; CDR3aa: CASSLAAGVAGGAYNEQFF
j_gene: TRBJ2-2; abundance: -; v_gene: TRBV3-1/TRBV3-2; d_gene: -; CDR3nt: TGTGCCAGCAGCCGAGCCCGACTAGGCTTAACCGGGGAGCTGTTTTTT; CDR3aa: CASSRARLGLTGELFF
j_gene: TRBJ2-2; abundance: -; v_gene: TRBV24-1; d_gene: -; CDR3nt: TGTGCCACCAACACACAGGAAAACACCGGGGAGCTGTTTTTT; CDR3aa: CATNTQENTGELFF
j_gene: TRBJ1-4; abundance: -; v_gene: TRBV2; d_gene: -; CDR3nt: TGTGCCAGCAGAGGAGGATCCAATGAAAAACTGTTTTTT; CDR3aa: CASRGGSNEKLFF
j_gene: TRBJ1-6; abundance: -; v_gene: TRBV28; d_gene: -; CDR3nt: TGTGCCAGCAGCTTGGAGGATTCACCCCTCCACTTT; CDR3aa: CASSLEDSPLHF
j_gene: TRBJ1-5; abundance: -; v_gene: TRBV7-9; d_gene: -; CDR3nt: TGTGCCAGCAGTGGTTCAGGGGATTTTCAGCCCCAGCATTTT; CDR3aa: CASSGSGDFQPQHF
j_gene: TRBJ2-2; abundance: -; v_gene: TRBV14; d_gene: -; CDR3nt: TGTGCCAGCAGCCAAGAAAGAGCGTTAGCGAAGGTCGGGGAGCTGTTTTTT; CDR3aa: CASSQERALAKVGELFF
j_gene: TRBJ2-1; abundance: -; v_gene: TRBV7-9; d_gene: TRBD1; CDR3nt: TGTGCCAGCAGCCCGACAGGGGGCGTTTGGGATGAGCAGTTCTTC; CDR3aa: CASSPTGGVWDEQFF
j_gene: TRBJ2-7; abundance: -; v_gene: TRBV7-2; d_gene: -; CDR3nt: TGTGCCAGCAGCTCACTTTACGAGCAGTACTTC; CDR3aa: CASSSLYEQYF
j_gene: TRBJ2-1; abundance: once; v_gene: TRBV6-2/TRBV6-3; d_gene: TRBD2; CDR3nt: TGTGCCAGCAGTACCCTGGGGGTTAGCGGGAGGAATGAGCAGTTCTTC; CDR3aa: CASSTLGVSGRNEQFF
j_gene: TRBJ2-3; abundance: -; v_gene: TRBV3-1/TRBV3-2; d_gene: -; CDR3nt: TGTGCCAGCAGCCAAAAGTCCGGTGGGAGTTTTTCCCTCACAGATACGCAGTATTTT; CDR3aa: CASSQKSGGSFSLTDTQYF
j_gene: TRBJ1-1; abundance: -; v_gene: TRBV6-6; d_gene: -; CDR3nt: TGTGCCAGCAGTTACGGGCCGAACACTGAAGCTTTCTTT; CDR3aa: CASSYGPNTEAFF
j_gene: TRBJ1-4; abundance: -; v_gene: TRBV6-1; d_gene: -; CDR3nt: TGTGCCAGCAGTGAAGGGGCCACAGTTGAAAAACTGTTTTTT; CDR3aa: CASSEGATVEKLFF
j_gene: TRBJ1-2; abundance: -; v_gene: TRBV7-2; d_gene: -; CDR3nt: TGTGCCAGCAGCTTTGACAGGTGGCGTGGCTACACCTTC; CDR3aa: CASSFDRWRGYTF
j_gene: TRBJ1-1; abundance: few; v_gene: TRBV6-5; d_gene: TRBD1; CDR3nt: TGTGCCAGCACCTCGAAGGGGGACAGTTCTGAAGCTTTCTTT; CDR3aa: CASTSKGDSSEAFF
j_gene: TRBJ1-2; abundance: few; v_gene: TRBV28; d_gene: TRBD1; CDR3nt: TGTGCCAGCACAACGTGGGACAGGGGAATTGATGGCTACACCTTC; CDR3aa: CASTTWDRGIDGYTF
j_gene: TRBJ1-2; abundance: -; v_gene: TRBV6-5; d_gene: TRBD1; CDR3nt: TGTGCCAGCAGTACGCGGACAGGGGAAGTCTATGGCTACACCTTC; CDR3aa: CASSTRTGEVYGYTF
j_gene: TRBJ1-2; abundance: -; v_gene: TRBV5-5; d_gene: TRBD1; CDR3nt: TGTGCCAGCAGCCTACTTTTGGACAGGGACTATGGCTACACCTTC; CDR3aa: CASSLLLDRDYGYTF
j_gene: TRBJ1-1; abundance: -; v_gene: TRBV5-3; d_gene: TRBD1; CDR3nt: TGTGCCAGAAGCTTGGTCCAGGGGGCGAACCTGGGGTGTATGAACACTGAAGCTTTCTTT; CDR3aa: CARSLVQGANLGCMNTEAFF
j_gene: TRBJ2-7; abundance: -; v_gene: TRBV28; d_gene: TRBD1; CDR3nt: TGTGCCAGCAGTCCGGACAGGGCCTACGAGCAGTACTTC; CDR3aa: CASSPDRAYEQYF
j_gene: TRBJ1-2; abundance: -; v_gene: TRBV2; d_gene: -; CDR3nt: TGTGCCAGCAGTGAGGGCAGGGGCTATGGCTACACCTTC; CDR3aa: CASSEGRGYGYTF
j_gene: TRBJ1-1; abundance: -; v_gene: TRBV29-1; d_gene: TRBD1; CDR3nt: TGCAGCGTTGGTCGACAGGGGGCCGCTGAAGCTTTCTTT; CDR3aa: CSVGRQGAAEAFF
j_gene: TRBJ2-3; abundance: -; v_gene: TRBV7-2; d_gene: -; CDR3nt: TGTGCCAGCAGCTTAGTTTCGCGGCCAGTCACAGATACGCAGTATTTT; CDR3aa: CASSLVSRPVTDTQYF
j_gene: TRBJ2-7; abundance: -; v_gene: TRBV15; d_gene: TRBD1; CDR3nt: TGTGCCACCAGCAAGGGGGACAGTGTTTACGAGCAGTACTTC; CDR3aa: CATSKGDSVYEQYF
j_gene: TRBJ1-2; abundance: -; v_gene: TRBV18; d_gene: TRBD1; CDR3nt: TGTGCCAGCTCCTACGAGCGGACAGGGAACTATGGCTACACCTTC; CDR3aa: CASSYERTGNYGYTF
j_gene: TRBJ1-1; abundance: -; v_gene: TRBV5-6; d_gene: -; CDR3nt: TGTGCCAGCAGCTCGTTCGAGGAAGCTTTCTTT; CDR3aa: CASSSFEEAFF
j_gene: TRBJ1-1; abundance: -; v_gene: TRBV3-1/TRBV3-2; d_gene: -; CDR3nt: TGTGCCAGCAGCCTAAGGGGGGGCAGCCTGAACACTGAAGCTTTCTTT; CDR3aa: CASSLRGGSLNTEAFF
j_gene: TRBJ2-3; abundance: -; v_gene: TRBV2; d_gene: TRBD2; CDR3nt: TGTGCCAGCAGCCCGGGACTAGCGCGTTCTAGCACAGATACGCAGTATTTT; CDR3aa: CASSPGLARSSTDTQYF
j_gene: TRBJ2-5; abundance: -; v_gene: TRBV11-2; d_gene: -; CDR3nt: TGTGCCAGCAGCTCGGGACTCTCACGAGAGACCCAGTACTTC; CDR3aa: CASSSGLSRETQYF
j_gene: TRBJ2-1; abundance: -; v_gene: TRBV12-3/TRBV12-4; d_gene: -; CDR3nt: TGTGCCAGCAGTTCGGGAGTCTACAATGAGCAGTTCTTC; CDR3aa: CASSSGVYNEQFF